Shown below are 9 T cell receptor beta chains from a single sample sequenced in a study of graft-versus-host responses after intestinal transplantation. Their specific antigens are unknown. Produced via immunoSEQ multiplex PCR; TCRdb's table is partial and in-frame only. The data contain around 99,000 clones, roughly 90% of them singletons. The sample in question was unstimulated CD4+ T cells sorted from spleen or lymph node cells, obtained before transplant. The receptor source for this set is a human donor who was the organ donor for an intestinal transplant.

The J gene is TRBJ1-2, the V gene TRBV5-4; TRBD1 agrees at 7 bases. This CDR3 comprises 16 residues. The ends lost 1 base at V and 2 bases at J; junction bases unmatched: 8. Germline loops: CDR1 SGHNT, CDR2 YYREEE (reference sequence). Written as DNA, the CDR3 is TGTGCCAGCAGCTTGAGAACAGGGGAATTAAACTATGGCTACACCTTC. It translates to CASSLRTGELNYGYTF.

The V and J genes are TRBV12-2 and TRBJ2-5; TRBD2 reflects the table's D call only, with no check against the DNA. TRBV12-2 is reported as a pseudogene. The CDR3 covers 20 residues. The CDR3 reads CASRLGRATSGGPIQETQYF. DNA of the CDR3: TGTGCAAGTCGCTTAGGGAGGGCGACTAGCGGGGGGCCCATTCAAGAGACCCAGTACTTC.

This chain uses TRBV12-5 with TRBJ1-1; maybe TRBD1 (6 bases). V lost 3 bases, J lost 2 bases, and 10 bases lay in between. The CDR3 spans 14 residues. The V gene's germline CDR1 is LGHNT and CDR2 FRNRAP. The CDR3 loop reads CASGFQGSNTEAFF. CDR3 coding DNA: TGTGCTAGTGGTTTTCAGGGGTCCAACACTGAAGCTTTCTTT.

The chain combines TRBV6-5 with TRBJ2-2; tentatively, D is TRBD1 (5 bases). The CDR3 runs to 13 residues. The V and J ends lost 6 bases and 6 bases respectively, with 11 bases between them. Per germline, CDR1 MNHEY and CDR2 SVGAGI. This CDR3 is CASRVSRAGELFF. The CDR3 nucleotides are TGTGCCAGCAGGGTATCCAGGGCCGGGGAGCTGTTTTTT.

The count of this clone is one. The junction and the germline gene differ at one end; a read error may be behind it. The genes are TRBV6-5 and TRBJ2-5; 8 bases are shared with TRBD1. The CDR3 loop spans 14 amino acids. CDR1 MNHEY and CDR2 SVGAGI come from the germline V gene. The CDR3 DNA reads as TGTGCCAGCGCCCGCGACAGGGGAAAAGAGGCCCAGTACTTC. This gives the protein CASARDRGKEAQYF.

V usage is TRBV6-1 and J usage is TRBJ2-7; 9 bases are shared with TRBD1. Trimming cost V 7 bases and J 4 bases; bases outside gene matches: 11. The CDR3 is 15 residues long. Germline V gene lookup returns CDR1 MNHNS and CDR2 SASEGT. CDR3 residues: CASTEQGALVYEQYF. The CDR3 DNA sequence: TGTGCCAGCACCGAACAGGGGGCTCTTGTTTACGAGCAGTACTTC.

The gene calls are TRBV7-2 and TRBJ2-1, with D tentatively TRBD2 (6 bases). The germline CDR1 and CDR2 sequences are SGHTA and FQGNSA. V lost 2 bases and J lost 4, with 9 bases in between. The CDR3 extends over 14 amino acids. The CDR3 DNA reads TGTGCCAGCAGCTTACGGCGGGATTACAATGAGCAGTTCTTC. This codes for CASSLRRDYNEQFF.

This rearrangement joins TRBV11-2 to TRBJ1-1; D not resolved. CDR3 length: 12 amino acids. Germline V lookup: CDR1 SGHAT, CDR2 FQNNGV. Trimming shortened V by 5 bases and J by 8 bases, and 12 bases separated the two germline ends. In DNA, the CDR3 is TGTGCCAGCAGCCTACTATTCGGGGAAGCTTTCTTT. It is translated as CASSLLFGEAFF.

J is TRBJ2-7 and V is TRBV18; D ambiguous. CDR1 and CDR2 (germline): KGHSH, LQKENI. The CDR3 consists of 13 residues. The V and J ends lost 8 bases and 0 bases respectively, with 11 bases between them. DNA for the CDR3: TGTGCCAGCGCGGCGTCCAGCTCCTACGAGCAGTACTTC. This sequence encodes CASAASSSYEQYF. The full variable domain, in which reference TRBV18 and TRBJ2-7 provide the parts outside the CDR3, is NAGVMQNPRHLVRRRGQEARLRCSPMKGHSHVYWYRQLPEEGLKFMVYLQKENIIDESGMPKERFSAEFPKEGPSILRIQQVVRGDSAAYFCASAASSSYEQYFGPGTRLTVT.